This T cell receptor beta chain is drawn from a study of T cells in localized non-small cell lung cancer. Whole-study results and caveats: A median of 57 of the top 100 tumor clones appeared in adjacent lung, which was paired and uninvolved. It remains possible that heterogeneity exists, since only one tumor region was sequenced. Uninvolved adjacent lung showed the highest T cell clonality, exceeding tumor. Patients showing higher blood T cell density tended to see longer overall survival.

Profiling relied on immunoSEQ multiplex PCR, and the TCRdb table lists in-frame clones only, not all of them. The sample yields under 5,500 clones, about 29% seen once. About this clone: Its specificity is not known.

V dropped 5 bases and J dropped 3 bases, with 13 bases sitting between them. Looked up from germline, CDR1 is ENHRY and CDR2 is SYGVKD. The CDR3 spans 14 residues. Sequencing was performed on lung tumor tissue, taken before any cancer treatment. The rearrangement joins TRBV10-3 to TRBJ1-2, with a tentative D call TRBD1 (5 bases). This receptor was taken from a woman aged 40 to 75 with stage II squamous cell lung carcinoma. Here the CDR3 reads CAISRQPGDYGYTF. The CDR3 coding sequence is TGTGCCATCAGTCGGCAGCCGGGGGACTATGGCTACACCTTC.